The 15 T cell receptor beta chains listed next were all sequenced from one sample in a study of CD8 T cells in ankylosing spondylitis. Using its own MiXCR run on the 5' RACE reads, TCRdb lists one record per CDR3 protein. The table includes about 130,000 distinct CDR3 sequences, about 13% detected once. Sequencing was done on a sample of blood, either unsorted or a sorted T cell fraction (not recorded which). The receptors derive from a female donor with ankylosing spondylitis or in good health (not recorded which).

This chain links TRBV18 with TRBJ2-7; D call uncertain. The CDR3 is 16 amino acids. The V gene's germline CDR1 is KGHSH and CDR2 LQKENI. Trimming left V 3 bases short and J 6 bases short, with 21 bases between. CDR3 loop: CASSPIDNRLRREQYF. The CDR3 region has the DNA TGTGCCAGCTCACCTATCGACAACCGCTTGAGGCGCGAGCAGTACTTC.

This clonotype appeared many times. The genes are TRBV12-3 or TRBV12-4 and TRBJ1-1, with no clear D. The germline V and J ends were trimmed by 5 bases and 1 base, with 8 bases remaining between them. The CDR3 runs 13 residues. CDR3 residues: CASSHAANTEAFF. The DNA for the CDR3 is TGTGCCAGCAGTCACGCCGCGAACACTGAAGCTTTCTTT.

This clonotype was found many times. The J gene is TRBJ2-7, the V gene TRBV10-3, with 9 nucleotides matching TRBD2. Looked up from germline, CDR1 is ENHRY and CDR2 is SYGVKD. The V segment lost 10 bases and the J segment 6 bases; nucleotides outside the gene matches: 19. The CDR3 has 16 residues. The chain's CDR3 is CANSGGLAQGVGEQYF. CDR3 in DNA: TGTGCCAATAGCGGGGGACTGGCACAAGGGGTCGGCGAGCAGTACTTC.

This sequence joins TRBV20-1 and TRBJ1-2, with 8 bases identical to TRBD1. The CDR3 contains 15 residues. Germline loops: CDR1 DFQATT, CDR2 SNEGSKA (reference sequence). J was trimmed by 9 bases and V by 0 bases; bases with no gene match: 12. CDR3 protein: CSARDRAGGLKSYTF. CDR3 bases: TGCAGTGCTAGAGATCGGGCAGGGGGCCTAAAGAGCTACACCTTC.

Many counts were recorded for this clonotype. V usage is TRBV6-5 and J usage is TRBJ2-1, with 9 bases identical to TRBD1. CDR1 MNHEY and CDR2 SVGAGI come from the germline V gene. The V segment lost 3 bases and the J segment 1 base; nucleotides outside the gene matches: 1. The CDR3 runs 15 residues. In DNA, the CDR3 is TGTGCCAGCAGTTATGACAGGGGGTCCTACAATGAGCAGTTCTTC. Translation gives CASSYDRGSYNEQFF.

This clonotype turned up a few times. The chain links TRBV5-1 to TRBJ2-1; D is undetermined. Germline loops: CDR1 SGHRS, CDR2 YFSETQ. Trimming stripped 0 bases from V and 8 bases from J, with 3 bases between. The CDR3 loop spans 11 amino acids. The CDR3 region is CASSLVDEQFF. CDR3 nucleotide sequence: TGCGCCAGCAGCTTGGTGGATGAGCAGTTCTTC.

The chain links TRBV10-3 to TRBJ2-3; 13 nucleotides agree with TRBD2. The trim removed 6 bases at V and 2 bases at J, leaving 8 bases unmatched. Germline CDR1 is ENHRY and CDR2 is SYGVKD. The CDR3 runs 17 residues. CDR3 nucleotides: TGTGCCATCAGCGGTTGGGGACTAGCGGGAACCACAGATACGCAGTATTTT. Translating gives CAISGWGLAGTTDTQYF.

The CDR3 nucleotides are TGTGCCAGCAGCTTAGGCCAGGGACAAGAGACCCAGTACTTC. It translates to CASSLGQGQETQYF. This chain connects TRBV7-8 to TRBJ2-5; D is possibly TRBD1 (5 bases). This CDR3 spans 14 amino acids. Trimming shortened V by 1 base and J by 2 bases, and 8 bases separated the two germline ends. CDR1 and CDR2 from the germline V gene are SGHVS and FQNEAQ.

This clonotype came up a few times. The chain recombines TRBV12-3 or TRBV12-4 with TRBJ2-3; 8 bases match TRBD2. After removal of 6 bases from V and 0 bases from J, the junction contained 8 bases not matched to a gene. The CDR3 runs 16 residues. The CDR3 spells CASSTGGKASTDTQYF. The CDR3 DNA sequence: TGTGCCAGCAGCACGGGGGGGAAAGCTAGCACAGATACGCAGTATTTT.

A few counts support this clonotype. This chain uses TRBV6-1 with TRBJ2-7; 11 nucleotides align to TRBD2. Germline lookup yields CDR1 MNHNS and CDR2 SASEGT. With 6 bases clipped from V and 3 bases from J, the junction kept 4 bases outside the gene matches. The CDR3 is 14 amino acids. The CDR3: CASRPLAGGYEQYF. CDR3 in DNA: TGTGCCAGCAGACCCCTAGCGGGGGGCTACGAGCAGTACTTC.

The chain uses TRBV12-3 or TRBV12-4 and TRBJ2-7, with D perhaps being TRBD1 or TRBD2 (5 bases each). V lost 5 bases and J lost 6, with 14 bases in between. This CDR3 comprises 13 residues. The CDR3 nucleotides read TGTGCCAGCAGTCCAACCGGGACGCTCGAGCAGTACTTC. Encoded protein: CASSPTGTLEQYF.

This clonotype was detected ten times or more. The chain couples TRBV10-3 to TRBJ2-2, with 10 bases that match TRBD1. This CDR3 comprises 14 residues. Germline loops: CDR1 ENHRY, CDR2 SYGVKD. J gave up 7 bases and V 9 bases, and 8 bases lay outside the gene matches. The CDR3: CAIGQGGGSGELFF. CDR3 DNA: TGTGCCATTGGACAGGGGGGTGGAAGCGGGGAGCTGTTTTTT.

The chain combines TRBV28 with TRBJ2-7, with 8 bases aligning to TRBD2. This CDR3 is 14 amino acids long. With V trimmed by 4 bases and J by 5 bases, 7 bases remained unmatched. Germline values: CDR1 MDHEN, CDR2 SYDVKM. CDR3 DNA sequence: TGTGCCAGCAGTTCAGGCGGGGGGAGGAACGAGCAGTACTTC. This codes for CASSSGGGRNEQYF.

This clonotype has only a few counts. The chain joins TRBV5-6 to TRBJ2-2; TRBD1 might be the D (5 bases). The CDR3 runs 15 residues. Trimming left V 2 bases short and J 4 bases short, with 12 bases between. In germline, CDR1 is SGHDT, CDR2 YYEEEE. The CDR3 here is CASSFFRESTGELFF. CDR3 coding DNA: TGTGCCAGCAGCTTCTTCAGGGAATCCACCGGGGAGCTGTTTTTT.

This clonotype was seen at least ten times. CDR3 DNA: TGCAGTGTACCCACCCTTGGACAGAAACAAGAGACCCAGTACTTC. Protein product: CSVPTLGQKQETQYF. The chain combines TRBV20-1 with TRBJ2-5; a weak D match, TRBD1 (6 bases). V lost 7 bases and J lost 2, with 20 bases in between. Germline V gene lookup returns CDR1 DFQATT and CDR2 SNEGSKA (reference sequence). There are 15 residues in the CDR3.